The 10 T cell receptor beta chains below were found in one sample sequenced in a study of spatial heterogeneity in lung cancer. Study-wide results and caveats: Counts of expanded intratumoral alpha and beta TCRs tracked tumor mutation counts.

TCRdb re-called the 5' RACE reads through MiXCR, storing one row per CDR3 protein. The sample lists roughly 19,000 distinct CDR3 sequences, approximately 5.6% occurring once. Their antigens are not known. Time point indicated: sample taken at primary tumor resection. Specimen: lung tumor tissue, collected at surgery. These receptors were obtained from a female donor with early-stage non-small cell lung cancer.

This clonotype occurred many times. Being off target in a library aimed at alpha chains, this beta chain has a size of little meaning. The chain has TRBV12-3 or TRBV12-4 and TRBJ2-7; the match to TRBD1 covers 9 bases. The junction had 5 bases not matched to a gene; V was cut back by 6 bases and J by 5 bases. The CDR3 is 13 amino acids. CDR3: CASRLDRGNEQYF. CDR3 nucleotides: TGTGCCAGCAGACTCGACAGGGGGAACGAGCAGTACTTC.

This clonotype has ten or more counts. Being off target in a library aimed at alpha chains, this beta chain has a size of little meaning. The chain uses TRBV12-3 or TRBV12-4 and TRBJ2-2; TRBD1 aligns across 7 bases. The CDR3 sequence is 14 residues long. The V and J ends lost 6 bases and 4 bases, in that order; junction bases with no gene match: 5. The CDR3 DNA sequence: TGTGCCAGCAGAGTGGGACAGATCACCGGGGAGCTGTTTTTT. Encoded protein: CASRVGQITGELFF.

Concerning this clonotype: Because this beta chain is a stray read in a library intended to capture alpha chains, its abundance should not be given much weight. The chain carries TRBV10-3 and TRBJ1-2, with D uncertain. Trimming shortened V by 7 bases and J by 4 bases, and 13 bases separated the two germline ends. This CDR3 is built from 13 residues. In germline, CDR1 is ENHRY, CDR2 SYGVKD. As DNA, the CDR3 is TGTGCCATCAAGGCCGGCAGCCTCTATGGCTACACCTTC. It specifies CAIKAGSLYGYTF.

A remark on this clonotype: With the library built for alpha chains, this beta chain is off target and its frequency is not meaningful. This CDR3 reads CACRRGKVAGELFF. CDR3 nucleotides: TGTGCCTGCCGTCGGGGAAAGGTGGCCGGGGAGCTGTTTTTT. The chain couples TRBV30 to TRBJ2-2; tentatively, D is TRBD2 (5 bases). Deletions cut 6 bases from V and 6 bases from J, with 17 bases between. Per the germline V gene, CDR1 is GTSNPN and CDR2 is SVGIG (reference sequence). This CDR3 contains 14 residues.

This clonotype has only a few counts. This beta chain is an off-target read within a library intended for alpha chains, so its frequency means little. The V call is TRBV10-3, the J call TRBJ2-7, with 11 bases that match TRBD1. The CDR3 is 15 amino acids. Germline loops: CDR1 ENHRY, CDR2 SYGVKD. Trimming removed 6 bases from V and 2 bases from J; junction bases left unmatched: 6. CDR3 sequence: CAISAGQGAAYEQYF. For the CDR3, the DNA is TGTGCCATCAGCGCCGGACAGGGGGCGGCCTACGAGCAGTACTTC.

A note on this clonotype: A library made for alpha chains picked up this beta chain off target, so its size means little. This chain joins TRBV6-2 or TRBV6-3 and TRBJ2-6, with 10 bases aligning to TRBD2. In germline, CDR1 is MNHEY, CDR2 SVGEGT. The V and J ends lost 5 bases and 0 bases, in that order; junction bases with no gene match: 10. The CDR3 spans 19 residues. The CDR3 loop reads CASSTVSGRVSSGANVLTF. The CDR3 region has the DNA TGTGCCAGCAGTACGGTGAGCGGGAGGGTATCCTCTGGGGCCAACGTCCTGACTTTC.

At least ten counts were recorded for this clonotype. This beta chain is an off-target read within a library intended for alpha chains, so its frequency means little. This rearrangement joins TRBV29-1 to TRBJ2-5; 8 bases match TRBD1. With V trimmed by 4 bases and J by 2 bases, 0 bases remained unmatched. The length of the CDR3 is 12 residues. Germline values: CDR1 SQVTM, CDR2 ANQGSEA. The CDR3 reads CSVGQGQETQYF. The CDR3 nucleotides read TGCAGCGTTGGACAGGGGCAAGAGACCCAGTACTTC.

This clonotype was seen ten or more times. The size of this beta chain means little, since it is a stray read in a library made for alpha chains. The chain is built from TRBV15 and TRBJ2-1; 16 nucleotides align to TRBD2. The CDR3 has 17 residues. In germline, CDR1 is LNHNV, CDR2 YYDKDF (reference sequence). The ends lost 1 base at V and 7 bases at J; junction bases unmatched: 4. The CDR3 loop is CATSRGPGLAGGNEQFF. The CDR3 DNA reads TGTGCCACCAGCAGAGGACCGGGACTAGCGGGAGGGAATGAGCAGTTCTTC. Supplemented by reference TRBV15 and TRBJ2-1, the full variable domain reads DAMVIQNPRYQVTQFGKPVTLSCSQTLNHNVMYWYQQKSSQAPKLLFHYYDKDFNNEADTPDNFQSRRPNTSFCFLDIRSPGLGDTAMYLCATSRGPGLAGGNEQFFGPGTRLTVL.

This clonotype was seen a few times. This beta chain represents an off-target read in a library built for alpha chains; its size is of limited meaning. The genes are TRBV12-3 or TRBV12-4 and TRBJ1-5; D gene uncertain. The CDR3 sequence is 13 residues long. The V end lost 6 bases, the J end lost 0 bases, and 6 bases lay between the germline ends. Written as DNA, the CDR3 is TGTGCCAGCAGGTCCAATAGCAATCAGCCCCAGCATTTT. Its translation: CASRSNSNQPQHF.

Ten or more counts support this clonotype. This beta chain represents an off-target read in a library built for alpha chains; its size is of limited meaning. The CDR3 DNA reads TGTGCCAGCAGCTTGATTGAAGAGAACACTGAAGCTTTCTTT. This codes for CASSLIEENTEAFF. The J gene is TRBJ1-1, the V gene TRBV5-4; no reliable D call. CDR1 and CDR2 from the germline V gene are SGHNT and YYREEE (reference sequence). V was cut by 1 base and J by 1 base, with 8 bases left in between. The CDR3 extends over 14 amino acids.